This TCR beta chain originates from a study of blood T cell repertoires in COVID-19. Study background: Acute-phase and convalescent COVID-19 samples originated in the United States, Italy and Spain. T cells, B-cell-depleted T cells, or PBMCs provided the cDNA or gDNA that served as material.

The V gene end was trimmed by 3 bases and the J gene end by 0 bases; junction bases not matched to a gene: 7. This CDR3 has 17 residues. Germline V gene lookup returns CDR1 SGHDT and CDR2 YYEEEE. Under the authors' procedure: Reference gene primers were amplified, and this amplification served to estimate nucleated cell counts. TCRdb keeps only in-frame clones here, not all; method: immunoSEQ multiplex PCR. V, J and clone size reflect that table, while D and trimming were determined from the DNA. This table holds 150,000 to 200,000 clones, roughly 86% found once. Sequencing used peripheral blood. The chain recombines TRBV5-6 with TRBJ1-5; 9 bases line up with TRBD1. This clonotype originated in a woman aged 50 to 60 with acute or convalescent COVID-19. For the CDR3, the DNA is TGTGCCAGCAGCTCAACCACAGGGGGCTATAGCAATCAGCCCCAGCATTTT. Translation gives CASSSTTGGYSNQPQHF.